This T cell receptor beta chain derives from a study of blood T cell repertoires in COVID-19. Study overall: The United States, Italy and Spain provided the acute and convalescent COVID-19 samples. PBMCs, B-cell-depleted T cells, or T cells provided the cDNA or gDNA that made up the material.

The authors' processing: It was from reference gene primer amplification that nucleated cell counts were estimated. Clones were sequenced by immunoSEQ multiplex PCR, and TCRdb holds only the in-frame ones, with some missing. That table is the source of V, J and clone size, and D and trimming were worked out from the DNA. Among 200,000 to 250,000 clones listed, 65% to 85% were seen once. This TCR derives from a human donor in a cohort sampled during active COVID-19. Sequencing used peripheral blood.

The CDR3 is CATSRGLAVTYNEQFF. The CDR3 nucleotides read TGTGCCACCAGCAGGGGACTAGCTGTCACCTACAATGAGCAGTTCTTC. The chain has TRBV15 and TRBJ2-1; 9 positions agree with TRBD2. The CDR3 loop spans 16 amino acids. Germline lookup yields CDR1 LNHNV and CDR2 YYDKDF (reference sequence). V shed 3 bases, J shed 2 bases, and the junction held 5 bases outside the gene matches.